This TCR beta chain was obtained from a study of T cells in Graves' hyperthyroidism and ophthalmopathy. The study, taken as a whole, reports: Most thyroid clonotypes expanded above 0.001 appeared in blood too.

An absence of ophthalmopathy progression within 18 months meant stable Graves' hyperthyroidism. Patients showing uncontrolled infection, other autoimmune disease, pregnancy or lactation were ineligible. Clinicians diagnosed patients from clinical symptoms, serum thyroxine and TRAb, thyroid ultrasound and orbital computed tomography. Amplified TCR beta CDR3 regions came from RNA transcripts. HTBI primers were used for first-round RT-PCR of the TCR CDR3. From the multiplex PCR reads, TCRdb called clonotypes with MiXCR, one entry per CDR3 protein. The sample carries approximately 510,000 distinct CDR3 sequences, 20% to 25% recorded once. In germline, CDR1 is MNHEY, CDR2 SVGEGT. The CDR3 runs to 16 residues. The germline V and J ends were trimmed by 6 bases and 3 bases, with 20 bases remaining between them. Concerning this clonotype itself: Its antigen is not known.

This receptor was identified in a man between 18 and 29 years old with Graves' hyperthyroidism. Input material: blood. The chain links TRBV6-2 or TRBV6-3 to TRBJ1-2, with D perhaps matching TRBD1 (5 bases). The CDR3 DNA sequence: TGTGCCAGCAGCCGTGGGGGTGACCCGACAGACTATGGCTACACCTTC. Translation: CASSRGGDPTDYGYTF.